Below, 5 T cell receptor beta chains from the same sample are listed, as sequenced in a study of control samples from healthy donors and cancer patients. The assay was immunoSEQ multiplex PCR, and TCRdb's table has in-frame clones only and misses some. The sample consists of some 110,000 clones, 83% of them appearing once. The sequencing input was blood. Source of these receptors: a woman in her 50s in good health.

This sequence joins TRBV4-3 and TRBJ2-1; D gene unclear. The CDR3 loop spans 15 amino acids. The V end lost 0 bases, the J end lost 0 bases, and 6 bases lay between the germline ends. Germline V gives CDR1 LGHNA, CDR2 YSLEER. The CDR3 DNA reads TGCGCCAGCAGCCAAGAGACTCTCTCCTACAATGAGCAGTTCTTC. Protein product: CASSQETLSYNEQFF.

The V and J genes are TRBV30 and TRBJ1-1; D is undetermined. The CDR3 loop spans 14 amino acids. The V and J ends lost 0 bases and 5 bases respectively, with 13 bases between them. The germline CDR1 and CDR2 sequences are GTSNPN and SVGIG (reference sequence). CDR3 sequence reads: CAWSVRMGTTEAFF. CDR3 DNA sequence: TGTGCCTGGAGTGTTCGAATGGGAACGACTGAAGCTTTCTTT.

The genes are TRBV7-3 and TRBJ2-3, with TRBD2 matching over 9 bases. Germline V gene lookup returns CDR1 SGHTA and CDR2 FQGTGA. The CDR3 extends over 15 amino acids. V shed 5 bases, J shed 5 bases, and the junction held 8 bases outside the gene matches. CDR3 in DNA: TGTGCCAGCAGCCGCGGGGGGGGCCTGGGAGATACGCAGTATTTT. Its protein is CASSRGGGLGDTQYF.

The CDR3 DNA reads TGTGCCAGCAGTTTGGGTCTCTCGGAGACCCAGTACTTC. This encodes CASSLGLSETQYF. The chain uses TRBV6-2 or TRBV6-3 and TRBJ2-5, with D uncertain. V gave up 4 bases and J gave up 5 bases, with 11 bases separating them. The CDR3 sequence is 13 residues long. Germline CDR1 MNHEY, CDR2 SVGEGT.

The chain employs TRBV6-6 and TRBJ2-2, with TRBD2 matching 7 bases. The germline CDR1 and CDR2 sequences are MNHNY and SVGAGI (reference sequence). The ends lost 7 bases at V and 1 base at J; junction bases unmatched: 3. The CDR3 runs 14 residues. CDR3 coding DNA: TGTGCCAGCAAGACGGGGGGGAACACCGGGGAGCTGTTTTTT. Its protein is CASKTGGNTGELFF.